The 16 T cell receptor beta chains listed next were all sequenced from one sample in a study of vaccination and CD4 T cells after COVID-19. These receptors' targets are unknown. Treatment reported: approximately 10-day PBMC culture with coronavirus spike peptide pools or control peptides (ViraFEST assay). CD4+ T lymphocytes from the unexposed donor were collected before the COVID-19 pandemic (2011-2018). Sequencing of cultured CD4+ T cell DNA used the Oncomine TCR Beta short-read assay. TCRdb reprocessed the PCR reads with MiXCR, giving one entry per CDR3 protein. Seen here are roughly 4,200 distinct CDR3 sequences, 71% observed once, and the top ten hold around 37%. Sequencing used CD4+ T cells from blood, cultured in vitro. The receptors were gathered from a human donor in good health.

CDR3 sequence reads: CAWRAGDNQPQHF. In nucleotides, the CDR3 is TGTGCCTGGAGGGCGGGTGACAATCAGCCCCAGCATTTT. The V gene is TRBV30, the J gene TRBJ1-5; D is unclear. The germline CDR1 and CDR2 sequences are GTSNPN and SVGIG (reference sequence). V lost 3 bases and J 3 bases, leaving 9 bases between the germline ends. This CDR3 is built from 13 residues.

V and J are TRBV15 and TRBJ1-2; D is uncertain. Trimming took off 5 bases at V and 4 bases at J, with 14 bases between the two ends. CDR1 and CDR2 from the germline V gene are LNHNV and YYDKDF (reference sequence). There are 14 residues in the CDR3. This CDR3 is CATSPSGPGYGYTF. For the CDR3, the DNA is TGTGCCACCAGCCCCAGCGGGCCGGGCTATGGCTACACCTTC.

This chain links TRBV6-2 or TRBV6-3 with TRBJ2-7, with D perhaps TRBD1 (6 bases). Trimming stripped 6 bases from V and 0 bases from J, with 15 bases between. The CDR3 sequence is 15 residues long. CDR1 MNHEY and CDR2 SVGEGT come from the germline V gene. Here the CDR3 DNA reads TGTGCCAGCAGGGCTACAGGGCGAACCTCCTACGAGCAGTACTTC. Residues: CASRATGRTSYEQYF.

The CDR3 DNA reads as TGTGCCAGCAGTCGCGGCCGTTATTCTTTCTTT. Translation gives CASSRGRYSFF. The J gene is TRBJ1-1, the V gene TRBV5-4; D call uncertain. Germline CDR1 and CDR2: SGHNT and YYREEE (reference sequence). The CDR3 has 11 amino acids. Trimming shortened V by 5 bases and J by 12 bases, and 14 bases separated the two germline ends.

V gene TRBV7-2 combines with J gene TRBJ2-2; the D gene could be TRBD1 or TRBD2 (5 bases each). Germline assignment: CDR1 SGHTA and CDR2 FQGNSA. V was pared by 5 bases and J by 1 base, with 11 bases between. The CDR3 is 15 amino acids. The CDR3 protein is CASSEGPKNTGELFF. The DNA for the CDR3 is TGTGCCAGCAGCGAGGGACCGAAGAACACCGGGGAGCTGTTTTTT.

The chain uses TRBV19 and TRBJ2-2; TRBD1 aligns across 8 bases. Germline CDR1 LNHDA, CDR2 SQIVND (reference sequence). The CDR3 has 15 amino acids. V was clipped by 6 bases and J by 7 bases; unmatched bases: 10. CDR3 in amino acids: CASRQTGGYDGELFF. In nucleotides, the CDR3 is TGTGCCAGTAGGCAAACAGGGGGTTATGACGGGGAGCTGTTTTTT.

The rearrangement uses TRBV19 and TRBJ1-1, with D uncertain. CDR3 size: 13 residues. V was shortened by 5 bases and J by 1 base, with 8 bases between the two germline ends. CDR1 LNHDA and CDR2 SQIVND come from the germline V gene (reference sequence). CDR3 region: CASSRTGNTEAFF. CDR3 nucleotides: TGTGCCAGTAGTCGGACGGGGAACACTGAAGCTTTCTTT.

The chain combines TRBV20-1 with TRBJ1-1; TRBD1 is a possible D gene (6 bases). The CDR3 has 12 residues. Trimming shortened V by 4 bases and J by 3 bases, and 9 bases separated the two germline ends. Per germline, CDR1 DFQATT and CDR2 SNEGSKA (reference sequence). CDR3: CSANRVDTEAFF. The CDR3 DNA is TGCAGTGCTAACAGGGTCGACACTGAAGCTTTCTTT.

This clonotype has a handful of counts. V gene TRBV11-2 combines with J gene TRBJ1-5; 7 bases match TRBD1. Unmatched junction bases numbered 14, after V lost 5 bases and J lost 7 bases. CDR1 SGHAT and CDR2 FQNNGV come from the germline V gene. The CDR3 is 16 residues long. CDR3 DNA: TGTGCCAGCAGCGATTTGGGGAGGGGGCAAGGGCAGCCCCAGCATTTT. It is translated as CASSDLGRGQGQPQHF.

This clonotype was recorded a few times. The gene calls are TRBV6-5 and TRBJ1-2, with 10 bases fitting TRBD1. With V trimmed by 2 bases and J by 2 bases, 5 bases remained unmatched. Germline V lookup: CDR1 MNHEY, CDR2 SVGAGI. The CDR3 has 16 residues. CDR3 in DNA: TGTGCCAGCAGTTACGTCCGGACAGGGGGGAACTATGGCTACACCTTC. Residues: CASSYVRTGGNYGYTF.

J is TRBJ1-1 and V is TRBV12-3 or TRBV12-4, with 11 bases matching TRBD1. V lost 1 base to trimming and J lost 4 bases; unmatched junction nucleotides: 2. CDR3 length: 15 amino acids. CDR3 loop: CASSLGGTGGTEAFF. In nucleotides, the CDR3 is TGTGCCAGCAGTTTAGGAGGGACAGGGGGCACTGAAGCTTTCTTT.

The V and J genes are TRBV10-3 and TRBJ2-2; 10 positions match TRBD2. This CDR3 region has 18 residues. J lost 2 bases, V lost 0 bases, and 6 bases had no gene match. CDR1 is ENHRY, CDR2 SYGVKD, per germline. The chain's CDR3 is CAISESWLAGVNTGELFF. The DNA of the CDR3 is TGTGCCATCAGTGAGTCGTGGCTAGCGGGAGTCAACACCGGGGAGCTGTTTTTT.

This chain joins TRBV7-8 and TRBJ2-3; 12 nucleotides match TRBD2. This CDR3 is 16 amino acids long. Trimming cost V 5 bases and J 5 bases; bases outside gene matches: 8. Germline V gene data show CDR1 as SGHVS and CDR2 as FQNEAQ. The CDR3 is CASSLRLAGDEDTQYF. Here the CDR3 DNA reads TGTGCCAGCAGCCTAAGACTAGCGGGAGATGAAGATACGCAGTATTTT.

In this sample, this clonotype turned up once. The chain uses TRBV10-2 and TRBJ1-5; TRBD1 matches 7 bases. The ends lost 6 bases at V and 6 bases at J; junction bases unmatched: 8. The CDR3 is made up of 14 amino acids. CDR1 and CDR2 (germline): WSHSY, SAAADI. DNA of the CDR3: TGCGCCAGCAGGGAACAGGGGTCTGGTCAGCCCCAGCATTTT. Translating it yields CASREQGSGQPQHF.

This chain links TRBV12-3 or TRBV12-4 with TRBJ1-1, with 8 bases aligning to TRBD1. CDR3 length equals 13 residues. The ends lost 7 bases at V and 4 bases at J; junction bases unmatched: 5. CDR3 sequence: CASMGQVGTEAFF. Here the CDR3 DNA reads TGTGCCAGCATGGGACAGGTGGGCACTGAAGCTTTCTTT.

The chain has TRBV21-1 and TRBJ2-5; the table gives TRBD1 as D, unverified against the DNA. TRBV21-1 represents a pseudogene. CDR3 length: 14 amino acids. CDR3 region: CASSKGERGETQYF. The DNA of the CDR3 is TGTGCCAGCAGCAAAGGTGAACGGGGCGAGACCCAGTACTTC.